These T cell receptor beta chains were read from a single sample in a study of cytomegalovirus exposure and HLA in healthy donors. The assay was immunoSEQ multiplex PCR, and TCRdb's table has in-frame clones only and misses some. The table includes some 150,000 clones, 77% detected once. Sequenced input: PBMCs. The receptors originated from a male donor in good health and CMV-seronegative. CDR3s include the opening cysteine and the closing phenylalanine or tryptophan. Each record gives: D gene, CDR3 length, V gene, J gene, CDR3 protein. D genes are given only for firm matches.

d_call: TRBD2
cdr3_length: 16
v_call: TRBV5-6
j_call: TRBJ2-7
cdr3_aa: CASSFKGLADLPEQYF

d_call: TRBD1
cdr3_length: 14
v_call: TRBV5-1
j_call: TRBJ1-2
cdr3_aa: CASRPGTGGAGYTF

d_call: .
cdr3_length: 13
v_call: TRBV30
j_call: TRBJ1-1
cdr3_aa: CAWSMRGGTEAFF

d_call: TRBD2
cdr3_length: 20
v_call: TRBV4-1
j_call: TRBJ2-2
cdr3_aa: CASSQEGYPSGGQGTGELFF

d_call: TRBD1
cdr3_length: 17
v_call: TRBV7-9
j_call: TRBJ1-3
cdr3_aa: CASSPPLGTASGNTIYF

d_call: TRBD2
cdr3_length: 18
v_call: TRBV5-1
j_call: TRBJ2-5
cdr3_aa: CASSPNRGGLAGAETQYF

d_call: .
cdr3_length: 16
v_call: TRBV10-3
j_call: TRBJ1-3
cdr3_aa: CAISETFTGSGNTIYF

d_call: .
cdr3_length: 13
v_call: TRBV5-1
j_call: TRBJ2-2
cdr3_aa: CASMTMNTGELFF

d_call: .
cdr3_length: 15
v_call: TRBV11-3
j_call: TRBJ2-5
cdr3_aa: CASSLEVGSQETQYF

d_call: .
cdr3_length: 15
v_call: TRBV5-1
j_call: TRBJ2-3
cdr3_aa: CASSPSPGVGDTQYF

d_call: TRBD2
cdr3_length: 16
v_call: TRBV4-1
j_call: TRBJ2-2
cdr3_aa: CASYGGERGAGGELFF

d_call: TRBD2
cdr3_length: 17
v_call: TRBV9
j_call: TRBJ2-1
cdr3_aa: CASSAGRGTNPYNERFF